One and the same sample provided the 5 T cell receptor beta chains below, sequenced in a study of Ad26.COV2.S vaccination and SARS-CoV-2 variants. Stated treatment: around 19 received Ad26.COV2.S at low or high dose, single or two shots; about 5 received placebo; per-sample allocation not given. Samples analyzed were those drawn on day 63 after the first vaccine or placebo injection. The method was immunoSEQ multiplex PCR; TCRdb's version includes in-frame clones alone and lacks a portion of them. The table has some 390,000 clones, about 91% seen once. Source: peripheral blood, taken in a trial of Ad26.COV2.S vaccine versus placebo. These receptors all come from a person aged 18-65 years who received the Ad26.COV2.S COVID-19 vaccine or a placebo.

The chain couples TRBV5-1 to TRBJ2-5; TRBD2 might be the D (6 bases). Germline V gene lookup returns CDR1 SGHRS and CDR2 YFSETQ. CDR3 length equals 15 residues. The V and J ends lost 6 bases and 2 bases respectively, with 17 bases between them. The CDR3 nucleotides read TGCGCCAGCAACCCGGTTTCCGCGGGGCAAGAGACCCAGTACTTC. Amino acids: CASNPVSAGQETQYF. Full variable domain (remainder filled in from reference TRBV5-1 and TRBJ2-5): KAGVTQTPRYLIKTRGQQVTLSCSPISGHRSVSWYQQTPGQGLQFLFEYFSETQRNKGNFPGRFSGRQFSNSRSEMNVSTLELGDSALYLCASNPVSAGQETQYFGPGTRLLVL.

The rearrangement uses TRBV7-2 and TRBJ1-6, with 9 bases that match TRBD1. Trimming at V came to 1 base and at J to 10 bases, leaving 5 bases not matched to a gene. The CDR3 has 15 amino acids. Germline V gene sequence: CDR1 SGHTA, CDR2 FQGNSA. CDR3 sequence reads: CASSLEGQGSSPLHF. The CDR3 DNA is TGTGCCAGCAGCTTAGAGGGACAGGGTAGCTCACCCCTCCACTTT.

This chain joins TRBV7-2 and TRBJ2-1; D is possibly TRBD2 (5 bases). The CDR3 runs to 15 residues. The germline CDR1 and CDR2 sequences are SGHTA and FQGNSA. V was clipped by 2 bases and J by 0 bases, with 8 bases between them. The CDR3 DNA sequence: TGTGCCAGCAGCTTAAGCGGAACCTCCTACAATGAGCAGTTCTTC. Amino acid sequence: CASSLSGTSYNEQFF.

This clone was observed a single time. This chain connects TRBV14 to TRBJ2-1, with 8 bases identical to TRBD1. The CDR3 sequence is 16 residues long. Trimming cost V 1 base and J 3 bases; bases outside gene matches: 5. Per the germline V gene, CDR1 is SGHDN and CDR2 is FVKESK. CDR3 in amino acids: CASSQVQGAIYNEQFF. The CDR3 DNA reads as TGTGCCAGCAGCCAAGTTCAGGGGGCGATCTACAATGAGCAGTTCTTC.

The chain joins TRBV7-9 to TRBJ2-7, with 7 positions matching TRBD1. The CDR3 contains 14 residues. The ends lost 4 bases at V and 1 base at J; junction bases unmatched: 4. Germline CDR1 and CDR2: SEHNR and FQNEAQ (reference sequence). CDR3 protein: CASSSRTGSYEQYF. DNA for the CDR3: TGTGCCAGCAGCTCCAGGACAGGTTCCTACGAGCAGTACTTC.